This T cell receptor beta chain was observed in a study of cytomegalovirus exposure and HLA in healthy donors. Both 60 Vbeta primers and 13 Jbeta primers went into the PCR. As processed by the authors: Approximately 11 million of 75 million to 85 million unique TCR beta chains were shared, per a later count. Libraries were prepared by immunoSEQ multiplex PCR; TCRdb keeps only in-frame clonotypes and omits some of them. Clonal size and the V and J genes are those of that table, whereas D and trimming came from the DNA. Of roughly 200,000 clones in the sample, just over 75% were seen once. Whole-study findings and limits: Being productive about 87% or about 30% of the time was typical of most TCR beta V segments in an earlier analysis.

This clone was counted between two and nine times. Its antigen remains unidentified. This TCR derives from a woman aged 60-75 years in good health and CMV-seropositive. Sequenced: PBMCs.

CDR3 in DNA: TGTGCCAGCAGTCCTACCTCCTATTTTGCTTTCTTT. The encoded protein is CASSPTSYFAFF. The gene calls are TRBV14 and TRBJ1-1; D unresolved. The V and J ends lost 6 bases and 11 bases respectively, with 16 bases between them. The germline V gene encodes CDR1 SGHDN and CDR2 FVKESK. This CDR3 has 12 amino acids.